This T cell receptor beta chain was recorded in a study of blood T cells in healthy people across ages. Total RNA was extracted at no less than 6 micrograms per sample. The CDR3 sequence is 15 residues long. With 4 bases removed from V and 5 bases from J, the gap between germline ends came to 17 bases. Germline CDR1 and CDR2: MNHEY and SMNVEV (reference sequence). PCR was performed a second time for roughly 7 to 12 cycles using a sample-barcoded 5' primer and a J-beta primer mix. Each CDR3 protein gets one entry after TCRdb re-called the 5' RACE reads with MiXCR. Of 800,000 to 900,000 distinct CDR3 sequences listed, less than 80% are singletons.

V usage is TRBV27 and J usage is TRBJ1-2; D not certain. Sequencing used blood. The origin of this receptor is a man aged 30 to 39 in good health. CDR3 bases: TGTGCCAGCAGTTCACGTGACACGGCGGGGTATGGCTACACCTTC. Encoded protein: CASSSRDTAGYGYTF.